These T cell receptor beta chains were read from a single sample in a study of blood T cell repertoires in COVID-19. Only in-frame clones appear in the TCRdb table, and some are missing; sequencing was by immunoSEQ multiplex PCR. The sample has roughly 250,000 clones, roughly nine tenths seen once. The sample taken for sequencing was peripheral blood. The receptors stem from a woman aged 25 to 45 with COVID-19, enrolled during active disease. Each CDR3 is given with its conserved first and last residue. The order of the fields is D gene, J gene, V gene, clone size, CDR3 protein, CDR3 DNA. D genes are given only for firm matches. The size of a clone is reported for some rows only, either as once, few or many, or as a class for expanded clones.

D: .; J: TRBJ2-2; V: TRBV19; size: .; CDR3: CASSVAGNTGELFF; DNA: TGTGCCAGTAGTGTGGCGGGGAACACCGGGGAGCTGTTTTTT
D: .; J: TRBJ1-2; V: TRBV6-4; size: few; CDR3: CASSDLTGLGGYTF; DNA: TGTGCCAGCAGTGACCTTACAGGTCTAGGTGGCTACACCTTC
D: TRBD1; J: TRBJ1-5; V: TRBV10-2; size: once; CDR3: CASTAFTGTGGQPQHF; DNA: TGCGCCAGCACTGCCTTCACCGGGACAGGGGGTCAGCCCCAGCATTTT
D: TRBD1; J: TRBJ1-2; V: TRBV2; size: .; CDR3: CASSSGAGGASVWGYTF; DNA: TGTGCCAGCAGCTCTGGGGCAGGGGGCGCTTCTGTATGGGGCTACACCTTC
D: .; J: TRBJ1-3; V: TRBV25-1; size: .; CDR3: CASSESGGLRSGNTIYF; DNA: TGTGCCAGCAGTGAATCCGGGGGGCTAAGATCTGGAAACACCATATATTTT
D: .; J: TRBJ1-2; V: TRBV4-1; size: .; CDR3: CASSQDDRKYGYTF; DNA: TGCGCCAGCAGCCAAGATGACAGAAAGTATGGCTACACCTTC
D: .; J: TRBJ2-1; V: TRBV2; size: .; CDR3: CASFRWSTSYNEQFF; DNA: TGTGCCAGCTTTAGATGGAGCACGTCCTACAATGAGCAGTTCTTC
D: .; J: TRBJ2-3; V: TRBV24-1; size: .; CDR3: CATSDFGPGSTDTQYF; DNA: .
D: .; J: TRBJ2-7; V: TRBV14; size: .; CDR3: CASSQGTAYEQYF; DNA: TGTGCCAGCAGCCAAGGGACTGCATACGAGCAGTACTTC
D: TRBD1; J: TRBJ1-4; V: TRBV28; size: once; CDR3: CASSLTGVTNEKLFF; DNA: TGTGCCAGCAGTTTGACAGGGGTAACTAATGAAAAACTGTTTTTT
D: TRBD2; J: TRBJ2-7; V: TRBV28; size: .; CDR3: CASSLAGGKTYEQYF; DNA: TGTGCCAGCAGTTTAGCGGGGGGTAAAACCTACGAGCAGTACTTC
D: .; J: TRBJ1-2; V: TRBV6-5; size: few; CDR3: CASLGQGKHGYTF; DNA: TGTGCCAGCCTTGGGCAGGGGAAGCATGGCTACACCTTC
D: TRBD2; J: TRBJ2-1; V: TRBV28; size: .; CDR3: CASSSPRGGSSSYNEQFF; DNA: TGTGCCAGCAGTTCCCCTCGCGGGGGGTCTAGCTCCTACAATGAGCAGTTCTTC
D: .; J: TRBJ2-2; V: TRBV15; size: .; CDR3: CATSRGGNTGELFF; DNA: TGTGCCACCAGCAGAGGGGGCAACACCGGGGAGCTGTTTTTT
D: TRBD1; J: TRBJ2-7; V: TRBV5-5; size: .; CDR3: CASSPRTGNNGYEQYF; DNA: TGTGCCAGCAGCCCTAGGACAGGCAACAACGGCTACGAGCAGTACTTC
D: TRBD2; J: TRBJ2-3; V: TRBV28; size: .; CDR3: CASSFLQILAGPMLGTQYF; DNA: TGTGCCAGCAGCTTCCTTCAGATTCTAGCGGGCCCTATGTTGGGTACGCAGTATTTT
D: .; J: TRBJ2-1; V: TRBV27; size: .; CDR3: CASSLSASYNEQFF; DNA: TGTGCCAGCAGTTTATCGGCCTCCTACAATGAGCAGTTCTTC
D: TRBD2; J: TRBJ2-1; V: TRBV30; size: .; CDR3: CAWSATSGGVNEQFF; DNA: TGTGCCTGGAGCGCGACTAGCGGGGGGGTGAATGAGCAGTTCTTC
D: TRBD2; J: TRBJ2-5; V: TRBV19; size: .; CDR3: CASSIRLAGPQETQYF; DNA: TGTGCCAGTAGTATAAGGCTAGCGGGACCCCAAGAGACCCAGTACTTC
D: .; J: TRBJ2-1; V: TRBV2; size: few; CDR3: CASSVPGVHEQFF; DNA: TGTGCCAGCAGTGTACCGGGGGTCCATGAGCAGTTCTTC
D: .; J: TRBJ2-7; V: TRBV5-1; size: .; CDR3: CASSPLTAGEQYF; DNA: TGCGCCAGCAGTCCTTTGACTGCGGGGGAGCAGTACTTC
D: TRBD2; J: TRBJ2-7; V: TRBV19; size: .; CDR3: CASSIGLGTSGSYEQYF; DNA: TGTGCCAGTAGTATAGGTTTGGGGACTAGCGGATCCTACGAGCAGTACTTC
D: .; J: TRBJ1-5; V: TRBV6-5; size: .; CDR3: CASSPSRYQPQHF; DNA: TGTGCCAGCTCCCCGTCGAGGTATCAGCCCCAGCATTTT
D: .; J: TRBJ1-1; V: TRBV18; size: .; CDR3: CASSLARDTEAFF; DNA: TGTGCCAGCTCACTTGCACGGGACACTGAAGCTTTCTTT
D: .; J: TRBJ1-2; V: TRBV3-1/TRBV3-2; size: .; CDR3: CASSQFDRSGYTF; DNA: TGTGCCAGCAGCCAATTCGACAGGAGTGGCTACACCTTC
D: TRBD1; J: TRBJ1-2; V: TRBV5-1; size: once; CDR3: CASSSTGLRSYGYTF; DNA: TGCGCCAGCAGCTCGACAGGGTTGAGGAGCTATGGCTACACCTTC
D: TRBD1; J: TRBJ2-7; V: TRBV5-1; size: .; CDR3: CASSYRDRVYEQYF; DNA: TGCGCCAGCAGCTACCGGGACAGAGTCTACGAGCAGTACTTC
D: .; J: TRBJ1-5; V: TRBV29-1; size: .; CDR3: CSVELGRGQPQHF; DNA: TGCAGCGTTGAGTTGGGGAGGGGTCAGCCCCAGCATTTT
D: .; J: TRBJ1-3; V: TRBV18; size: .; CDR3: CASSTRGNTIYF; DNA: TGTGCCAGCTCAACTCGAGGAAACACCATATATTTT
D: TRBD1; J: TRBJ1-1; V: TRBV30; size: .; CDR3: CAWSRYGTGDTEAFF; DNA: TGTGCCTGGAGCCGCTATGGGACAGGCGACACTGAAGCTTTCTTT
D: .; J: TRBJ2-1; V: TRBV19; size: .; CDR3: CASSHGGPRNEQFF; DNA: TGTGCCAGTAGTCACGGGGGGCCTCGGAATGAGCAGTTCTTC
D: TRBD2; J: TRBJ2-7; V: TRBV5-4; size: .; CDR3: CASRLAGGLTYEQYF; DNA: TGTGCCAGCAGATTAGCGGGGGGACTAACCTACGAGCAGTACTTC
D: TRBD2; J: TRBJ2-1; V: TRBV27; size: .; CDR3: CASSPGGHEQFF; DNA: TGTGCCAGCTCCCCGGGGGGGCATGAGCAGTTCTTC
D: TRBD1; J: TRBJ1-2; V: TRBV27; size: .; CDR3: CASSSDRGGSGYTF; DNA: TGTGCCAGCAGTTCCGACAGGGGAGGCAGCGGCTACACCTTC
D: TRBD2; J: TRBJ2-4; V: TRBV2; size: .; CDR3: CASTPGTRRSLAKNIQYF; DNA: TGTGCCAGCACCCCCGGGACTAGGCGATCCCTAGCCAAAAACATTCAGTACTTC